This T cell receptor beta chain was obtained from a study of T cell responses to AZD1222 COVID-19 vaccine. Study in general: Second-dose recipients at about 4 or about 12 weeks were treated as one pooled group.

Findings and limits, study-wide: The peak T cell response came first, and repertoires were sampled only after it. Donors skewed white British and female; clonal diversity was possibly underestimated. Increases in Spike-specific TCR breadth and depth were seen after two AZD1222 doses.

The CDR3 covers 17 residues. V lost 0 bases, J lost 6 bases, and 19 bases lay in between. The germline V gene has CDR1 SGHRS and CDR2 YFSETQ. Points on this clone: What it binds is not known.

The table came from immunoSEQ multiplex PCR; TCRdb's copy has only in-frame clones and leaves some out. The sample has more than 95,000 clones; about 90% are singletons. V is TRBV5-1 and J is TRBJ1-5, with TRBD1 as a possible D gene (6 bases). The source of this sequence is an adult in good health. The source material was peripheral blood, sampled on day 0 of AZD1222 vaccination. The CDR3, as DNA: TGCGCCAGCAGCTTGGTTAAGGACGGGCCCAGGGGTCAGCCCCAGCATTTT. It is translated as CASSLVKDGPRGQPQHF. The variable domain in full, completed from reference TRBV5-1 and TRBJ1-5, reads KAGVTQTPRYLIKTRGQQVTLSCSPISGHRSVSWYQQTPGQGLQFLFEYFSETQRNKGNFPGRFSGRQFSNSRSEMNVSTLELGDSALYLCASSLVKDGPRGQPQHFGDGTRLSIL.